This entry lists 10 T cell receptor beta chains sequenced from one sample in a study of blood T cell repertoires in COVID-19 (dated by TCRdb to the early 2020s). Receptor amplification or capture employed the immunoSEQ multiplex PCR assay. Drawn from immuneACCESS, this table holds only the in-frame rearrangements with V and J called that TCRdb kept. Clones are partly lost; checked studies trace under half to an unresolved V gene and leave the rest unexplained. The sample table shows roughly 160,000 clones, and about 85% are seen once. Of the sample, under 7.5% falls within the top ten clones. The specimen sequenced was peripheral blood. These receptors were obtained from a man of 80 years or more with COVID-19, enrolled during active disease.

The V and J genes are TRBV28 and TRBJ1-2, with 7 nucleotides matching TRBD1. V shed 2 bases, J shed 0 bases, and the junction held 6 bases outside the gene matches. The V gene's germline CDR1 is MDHEN and CDR2 SYDVKM. The CDR3 runs to 16 residues. The CDR3 region has the DNA TGTGCCAGCAGTTTAGAACAGGGGCCAGCTAACTATGGCTACACCTTC. It specifies CASSLEQGPANYGYTF.

The chain carries TRBV6-6 and TRBJ1-5, with 7 bases that match TRBD1. V was pared by 6 bases and J by 5 bases, with 7 bases of the junction left unmatched. The CDR3 totals 14 residues. Germline CDR1 MNHNY, CDR2 SVGAGI (reference sequence). CDR3 DNA sequence: TGTGCCAGCAGCCTGACAGGGCACGATCAGCCCCAGCATTTT. It translates to CASSLTGHDQPQHF.

CDR3 amino acids: CASSLARQTLTF. CDR3 sequence (DNA): TGTGCCAGCAGCTTAGCCCGACAGACCCTGACTTTC. The V call is TRBV11-2, the J call TRBJ2-6; maybe TRBD1 (5 bases). Germline CDR1 SGHAT, CDR2 FQNNGV. Trimming left V 1 base short and J 15 bases short, with 10 bases between. This CDR3 is 12 amino acids long.

The V gene is TRBV12-3 or TRBV12-4, the J gene TRBJ1-1; D is unclear. The ends were cut back, 1 base at V and 11 bases at J, with 11 bases in the middle. This CDR3 spans 12 amino acids. The CDR3 coding sequence is TGTGCCAGCAGTTTAGTGTCCAGCGCGGCTTTCTTT. Translated, it gives CASSLVSSAAFF.

CDR3 sequence reads: CASSRGGDTEAFF. The CDR3 DNA follows: TGTGCCAGCAGTCGAGGGGGTGACACTGAAGCTTTCTTT. This chain uses TRBV11-3 with TRBJ1-1, with D possibly being TRBD1 (6 bases). Germline V CDR1 and CDR2: SGHNT, YENEEA. The V end lost 6 bases, the J end lost 3 bases, and 11 bases lay between the germline ends. The CDR3 has 13 amino acids.

The chain combines TRBV27 with TRBJ1-2; perhaps TRBD1 as D (5 bases). The V gene lost 3 bases and the J gene lost 5 bases, with 10 bases spanning the gap. In germline, CDR1 is MNHEY, CDR2 SMNVEV (reference sequence). The CDR3 consists of 13 residues. The CDR3 DNA sequence: TGTGCCAGCAGTTTGACTCGGGGGTATGGCTACACCTTC. Protein product: CASSLTRGYGYTF.

The chain carries TRBV2 and TRBJ2-2, with 7 bases lining up with TRBD2. This CDR3 region has 14 residues. V lost 7 bases, J lost 4 bases, and 6 bases stayed unmatched. Germline CDR1 reads SNHLY; CDR2 reads FYNNEI. The chain's CDR3 is CASKTSAGTGELFF. As DNA, the CDR3 is TGTGCCAGCAAAACTAGCGCGGGCACCGGGGAGCTGTTTTTT.

This clone came up a few times. The J gene is TRBJ1-1, the V gene TRBV5-6; D remains unclear. V was cut by 4 bases and J by 6 bases, with 16 bases left in between. CDR3 length: 14 residues. CDR1 is SGHDT and CDR2 is YYEEEE in the germline V gene. As DNA, the CDR3 is TGTGCCAGCAGCATCCTGAACAGTTATTCTGAAGCTTTCTTT. Protein: CASSILNSYSEAFF. Variable domain in full (rest from reference TRBV5-6 and TRBJ1-1): DAGVTQSPTHLIKTRGQQVTLRCSPKSGHDTVSWYQQALGQGPQFIFQYYEEEERQRGNFPDRFSGHQFPNYSSELNVNALLLGDSALYLCASSILNSYSEAFFGQGTRLTVV.

The chain uses TRBV7-2 and TRBJ2-5; TRBD2 might be the D (7 bases). The V gene's germline CDR1 is SGHTA and CDR2 FQGNSA. V was pared by 5 bases and J by 1 base, with 17 bases between. This CDR3 has 16 amino acids. DNA of the CDR3: TGTGCCAGCAGCCTTTTGGGGGGGCGAACCCAAGAGACCCAGTACTTC. Translated: CASSLLGGRTQETQYF.

The chain recombines TRBV5-3 with TRBJ1-5; 7 nucleotides align to TRBD1. TRBV5-3 is filed as an ORF, its function uncertain. The CDR3 runs 16 residues. J gave up 3 bases and V 0 bases, and 6 bases lay outside the gene matches. The CDR3 DNA follows: TGTGCCAGAAGCTTGGCCCGGACAGGAGACAATCAGCCCCAGCATTTT. Translation: CARSLARTGDNQPQHF.